The next 9 T cell receptor beta chains were all read from a single sample in a study of blood T cell dynamics during melanoma immunotherapy. Specified time point: pre-treatment baseline. The repertoire was sequenced with immunoSEQ multiplex PCR; TCRdb's copy has only in-frame clones and lacks some. The table has just under 10,000 clones, around 90% seen once; the top ten hold roughly a third. The sequencing used blood, collected from a patient treated with checkpoint blockade. These receptors originate from a human donor with melanoma.

This chain connects TRBV27 to TRBJ2-3; D perhaps matches TRBD2 (6 bases). The length of the CDR3 is 13 residues. The V gene lost 2 bases and the J gene lost 10 bases, with 13 bases spanning the gap. Germline assignment: CDR1 MNHEY and CDR2 SMNVEV (reference sequence). CDR3 residues: CASSLMWGESQYF. CDR3 nucleotide sequence: TGTGCCAGCAGTTTAATGTGGGGGGAATCGCAGTATTTT.

The chain recombines TRBV7-8 with TRBJ2-6; D is unresolved. The CDR3 spans 14 residues. Germline V gene lookup returns CDR1 SGHVS and CDR2 FQNEAQ. Trimming removed 7 bases at V and 5 bases at J, with 12 bases between. CDR3 loop: CASTILPRANVLTF. In DNA form, the CDR3 reads TGTGCCAGCACCATACTCCCGAGGGCCAACGTCCTGACTTTC. The entire variable domain, with the rest obtained from reference TRBV7-8 and TRBJ2-6, is as follows: GAGVSQSPRYKVAKRGQDVALRCDPISGHVSLFWYQQALGQGPEFLTYFQNEAQLDKSGLPSDRFFAERPEGSVSTLKIQRTQQEDSAVYLCASTILPRANVLTFGAGSRLTVL.

V usage is TRBV7-9 and J usage is TRBJ2-5; a weak D match, TRBD1 (6 bases). TRBJ2-7 explains the end of the DNA better; the J call may be wrong. Germline V gene lookup returns CDR1 SEHNR and CDR2 FQNEAQ (reference sequence). The CDR3 contains 14 residues. As DNA, the CDR3 is TGTGCCAGCAGCCTAACAGGGATGGACTACGAGCAGTACTTC. Residues: CASSLTGMDYEQYF.

The genes are TRBV6-1 and TRBJ2-5, with D possibly being TRBD1 (5 bases). This CDR3 spans 14 amino acids. The germline CDR1 and CDR2 sequences are MNHNS and SASEGT. Trimming cost V 2 bases and J 5 bases, with 12 bases left between them. CDR3 amino acids: CASSEWQGWETQYF. CDR3 bases: TGTGCCAGCAGTGAATGGCAGGGCTGGGAGACCCAGTACTTC.

The rearrangement uses TRBV7-8 and TRBJ2-3; D might be TRBD1 (5 bases). Germline loops: CDR1 SGHVS, CDR2 FQNEAQ. V was trimmed by 5 bases and J by 6 bases, leaving 9 bases between them. There are 12 residues in the CDR3. CDR3 protein: CASSPGRDTQYF. CDR3 nucleotide sequence: TGTGCCAGCAGCCCAGGGCGGGATACGCAGTATTTT.

This sequence joins TRBV13 and TRBJ2-7; 11 bases are shared with TRBD2. The CDR3 length is 16 residues. The trim removed 5 bases at V and 3 bases at J, leaving 9 bases unmatched. Germline V gene sequence: CDR1 PRHDT, CDR2 FYEKMQ (reference sequence). This CDR3 reads CASSPASSGRSYEQYF. In DNA, the CDR3 is TGTGCCAGCAGCCCCGCGTCTAGCGGGAGGAGCTACGAGCAGTACTTC.

The rearrangement uses TRBV29-1 and TRBJ2-2; D not resolved. With 6 bases removed from V and 0 bases from J, the gap between germline ends came to 14 bases. CDR1 SQVTM and CDR2 ANQGSEA come from the germline V gene. This CDR3 is built from 15 residues. CDR3 loop: CSVHNPGSNTGELFF. As DNA, the CDR3 is TGCAGCGTCCACAATCCGGGTTCGAACACCGGGGAGCTGTTTTTT.

This clone came up once. The rearrangement joins TRBV6-1 to TRBJ1-3; D possibly corresponds to TRBD1 (5 bases). Germline V lookup: CDR1 MNHNS, CDR2 SASEGT. With 6 bases removed from V and 2 bases from J, the gap between germline ends came to 8 bases. This CDR3 contains 13 residues. The CDR3 region is CASSTGAGNTIYF. CDR3 nucleotide sequence: TGTGCCAGCAGCACGGGGGCTGGAAACACCATATATTTT.

The chain uses TRBV7-2 and TRBJ2-7; 7 nucleotides match TRBD2. V lost 3 bases and J lost 6; bases outside the gene matches: 5. CDR1 and CDR2 (germline): SGHTA, FQGNSA. CDR3 size: 13 residues. CDR3 sequence: CASSFGLVFEQYF. In DNA form, the CDR3 reads TGTGCCAGCAGCTTCGGACTAGTTTTCGAGCAGTACTTC. Drawing the rest from reference TRBV7-2 and TRBJ2-7, the complete variable domain is GAGVSQSPSNKVTEKGKDVELRCDPISGHTALYWYRQSLGQGLEFLIYFQGNSAPDKSGLPSDRFSAERTGGSVSTLTIQRTQQEDSAVYLCASSFGLVFEQYFGPGTRLTVT.